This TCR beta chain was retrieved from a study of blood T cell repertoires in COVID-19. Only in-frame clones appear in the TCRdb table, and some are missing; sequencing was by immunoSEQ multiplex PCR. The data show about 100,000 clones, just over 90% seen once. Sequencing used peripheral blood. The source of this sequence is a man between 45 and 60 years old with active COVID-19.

The CDR3, as DNA: TGTGCCAGCAGCCATCGGACAGAAAGTCAGCCCCAGCATTTT. It codes for CASSHRTESQPQHF. This chain links TRBV6-5 with TRBJ1-5; D perhaps matches TRBD1 (6 bases). Germline CDR1 reads MNHEY; CDR2 reads SVGAGI. The CDR3 is 14 residues long. Between the trimmed V and J ends, which lost 6 bases and 6 bases, there was a span of 15 bases.